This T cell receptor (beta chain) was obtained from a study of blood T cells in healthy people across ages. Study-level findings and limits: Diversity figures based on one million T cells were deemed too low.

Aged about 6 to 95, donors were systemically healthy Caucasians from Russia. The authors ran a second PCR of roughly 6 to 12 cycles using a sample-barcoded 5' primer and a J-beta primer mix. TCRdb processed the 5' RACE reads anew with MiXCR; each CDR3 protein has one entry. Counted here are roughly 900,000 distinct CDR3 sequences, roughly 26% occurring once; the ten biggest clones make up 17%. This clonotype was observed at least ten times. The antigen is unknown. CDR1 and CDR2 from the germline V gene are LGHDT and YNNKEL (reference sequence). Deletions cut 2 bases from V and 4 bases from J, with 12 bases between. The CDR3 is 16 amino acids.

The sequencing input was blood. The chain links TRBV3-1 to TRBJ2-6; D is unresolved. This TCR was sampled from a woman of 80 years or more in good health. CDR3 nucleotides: TGTGCCAGCAGCCAATTCAGCTCGAGAGGGGCCAACGTCCTGACTTTC. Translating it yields CASSQFSSRGANVLTF.